The next 11 T cell receptor beta chains were all read from a single sample in a study of blood T cell repertoires in COVID-19. TCRdb's copy holds only in-frame clones and misses some; the assay was immunoSEQ multiplex PCR. Of about 75,000 clones in the sample, 90% were seen once. Sequenced sample: peripheral blood. The receptors were sampled from a human donor in a cohort sampled during active COVID-19.

In this sample, this clone turned up once. This chain joins TRBV2 and TRBJ2-1, with TRBD2 identical over 16 bases. V shed 8 bases and J 7 bases; nucleotides not matched to a gene: 2. Germline CDR1 is SNHLY and CDR2 is FYNNEI. The CDR3 runs to 14 residues. CDR3 in DNA: TGTGCCAGCCAGGGACTAGCGGGAGGGAATGAGCAGTTCTTC. Translated: CASQGLAGGNEQFF. Looking up the rest from reference TRBV2 and TRBJ2-1 gives the full variable domain: EPEVTQTPSHQVTQMGQEVILRCVPISNHLYFYWYRQILGQKVEFLVSFYNNEISEKSEIFDDQFSVERPDGSNFTLKIRSTKLEDSAMYFCASQGLAGGNEQFFGPGTRLTVL.

This chain uses TRBV6-5 with TRBJ1-2; D might be TRBD1 (5 bases). This CDR3 comprises 16 residues. CDR1 is MNHEY and CDR2 is SVGAGI in the germline V gene. V shed 1 base and J shed 1 base, with 13 bases lying between them. Here the CDR3 DNA reads TGTGCCAGCAGTTACTTCGGCGACAGAGGTAACTATGGCTACACCTTC. Its protein is CASSYFGDRGNYGYTF.

V and J are TRBV7-9 and TRBJ2-1, with D tentatively TRBD1 (6 bases). Trimming cost V 6 bases and J 6 bases, with 9 bases left between them. The CDR3 sequence is 12 residues long. The germline CDR1 and CDR2 sequences are SEHNR and FQNEAQ (reference sequence). CDR3 DNA: TGTGCCAGCAGTCCAGGGGTCAATGAGCAGTTCTTC. Its translation is CASSPGVNEQFF. Combining the CDR3 with reference TRBV7-9 and TRBJ2-1 gives the whole variable domain DTGVSQNPRHKITKRGQNVTFRCDPISEHNRLYWYRQTLGQGPEFLTYFQNEAQLEKSRLLSDRFSAERPKGSFSTLEIQRTEQGDSAMYLCASSPGVNEQFFGPGTRLTVL.

The rearrangement links TRBV7-9 to TRBJ2-5; a possible D gene is TRBD2 (7 bases). CDR1 is SEHNR and CDR2 is FQNEAQ in the germline V gene (reference sequence). The V and J ends lost 5 bases and 4 bases respectively, with 20 bases between them. The CDR3 covers 16 residues. The CDR3 is CASSPQKRGGGETQYF. The CDR3 DNA follows: TGTGCCAGCAGCCCGCAAAAGCGGGGAGGGGGAGAGACCCAGTACTTC.

This chain connects TRBV5-1 to TRBJ1-6; TRBD1 aligns across 12 bases. The CDR3 spans 18 residues. V shed 7 bases and J 1 base; nucleotides not matched to a gene: 9. CDR1 is SGHRS, CDR2 YFSETQ, per germline. The CDR3 here is CASPSGQGALSYNSPLHF. The CDR3 coding sequence is TGCGCCAGCCCATCGGGACAGGGGGCGTTATCCTATAATTCACCCCTCCACTTT.

The chain links TRBV5-1 to TRBJ2-5; D is perhaps TRBD2 (5 bases). This CDR3 has 14 amino acids. In germline, CDR1 is SGHRS, CDR2 YFSETQ. V lost 4 bases and J 2 bases, leaving 12 bases between the germline ends. The chain's CDR3 is CASSPVGGQETQYF. DNA of the CDR3: TGCGCCAGCAGCCCCGTAGGCGGGCAAGAGACCCAGTACTTC.

This clone was observed a handful of times. The chain carries TRBV7-9 and TRBJ1-3, with unresolved D. The V end lost 1 base, the J end lost 1 base, and 8 bases lay between the germline ends. The CDR3 has 15 amino acids. Per germline, CDR1 SEHNR and CDR2 FQNEAQ (reference sequence). The CDR3 sequence: CASSLVADSGNTIYF. DNA for the CDR3: TGTGCCAGCAGCTTAGTGGCGGATTCTGGAAACACCATATATTTT.

The chain joins TRBV7-8 to TRBJ2-1, with 7 bases matching TRBD1. The CDR3 contains 14 residues. Germline values: CDR1 SGHVS, CDR2 FQNEAQ. The junction had 6 bases not matched to a gene; V was cut back by 6 bases and J by 4 bases. As DNA, the CDR3 is TGTGCCAGCAGTTTACAGGGGCCGTACAATGAGCAGTTCTTC. Residues: CASSLQGPYNEQFF.

The gene calls are TRBV7-2 and TRBJ1-2; D remains unclear. V was shortened by 5 bases and J by 8 bases, with 18 bases between the two germline ends. The germline V gene encodes CDR1 SGHTA and CDR2 FQGNSA. CDR3 length equals 14 residues. The CDR3 loop reads CASSDGVGSGGYTF. The DNA of the CDR3 is TGTGCCAGCAGCGACGGAGTGGGCTCGGGGGGCTACACCTTC.

The V call is TRBV18, the J call TRBJ2-7; 12 bases match TRBD1. With 6 bases clipped from V and 4 bases from J, the junction kept 7 bases outside the gene matches. CDR1 is KGHSH, CDR2 LQKENI, per germline. The CDR3 contains 15 residues. Written as DNA, the CDR3 is TGTGCCAGCTCTCCCCCGGGACAGGGGGCTTACGAGCAGTACTTC. Its protein is CASSPPGQGAYEQYF.

The rearrangement links TRBV6-6 to TRBJ2-5; 10 nucleotides align to TRBD1. Unmatched junction bases numbered 15, after V lost 5 bases and J lost 0 bases. The germline V gene has CDR1 MNHNY and CDR2 SVGAGI (reference sequence). The CDR3 consists of 19 residues. This CDR3 reads CASSPITVDRGIHQETQYF. The CDR3 nucleotides read TGTGCCAGCAGTCCCATAACCGTGGACAGGGGGATTCACCAAGAGACCCAGTACTTC.